The present T cell receptor (beta chain) was sequenced within a study of T cell changes during pregnancy in multiple sclerosis. Germline V gene data show CDR1 as ENHRY and CDR2 as SYGVKD. Trimming cost V 2 bases and J 2 bases; bases outside gene matches: 3. The CDR3 spans 14 residues. Repertoires were generated with immunoSEQ multiplex PCR, while TCRdb's copy carries only in-frame clones and drops some. The sample consists of about 55,000 clones, about 94% of them appearing once. The chain carries TRBV10-3 and TRBJ2-7; TRBD1 matches at 7 bases. This clonotype originated in a female donor with multiple sclerosis, enrolled in a pregnancy study. This sample comprised CD8+ T cells from peripheral blood mononuclear cells, obtained after pregnancy. The CDR3 loop reads CAISEPTGTYEQYF. The CDR3 coding sequence is TGTGCCATCAGTGAGCCGACAGGGACCTACGAGCAGTACTTC.